The next 17 T cell receptor beta chains were all read from a single sample in a study of blood T cell repertoires in COVID-19. TCRdb's table, derived via immunoSEQ multiplex PCR, lists solely in-frame clones and lacks some. The table has around 140,000 clones, approximately 80% seen once. Sequencing was done on a sample of peripheral blood. The receptors were sampled from a man aged 70 or older who had recovered from COVID-19.

This clone has ten or more counts. V usage is TRBV6-1 and J usage is TRBJ1-5; a possible D gene is TRBD1 (5 bases). Trimming shortened V by 2 bases and J by 7 bases, and 9 bases separated the two germline ends. The CDR3 is 13 residues long. Germline V gene data show CDR1 as MNHNS and CDR2 as SASEGT. The chain's CDR3 is CASSEQGGQPQHF. Written as DNA, the CDR3 is TGTGCCAGCAGTGAACAGGGTGGGCAGCCCCAGCATTTT.

The V call is TRBV19, the J call TRBJ1-2, with TRBD1 identical over 10 bases. Germline CDR1 reads LNHDA; CDR2 reads SQIVND (reference sequence). Losses at the gene ends were 7 bases for V and 5 bases for J; bases not matched to a gene: 13. The CDR3 runs 16 residues. CDR3 nucleotides: TGTGCCAGTATTACCACCGGGACAGGGGCGGGATATGGCTACACCTTC. Translating gives CASITTGTGAGYGYTF.

The V call is TRBV24-1, the J call TRBJ2-4; maybe TRBD2 (5 bases). Germline CDR1 and CDR2: KGHDR and SFDVKD. V was pared by 0 bases and J by 13 bases, with 6 bases between. This CDR3 contains 11 residues. The chain's CDR3 is CATSDLKRQYF. In DNA, the CDR3 is TGTGCCACCAGTGATTTGAAGCGGCAGTACTTC.

The chain carries TRBV4-3 and TRBJ2-1; perhaps TRBD2 as D (6 bases). This CDR3 has 18 residues. Germline assignment: CDR1 LGHNA and CDR2 YSLEER. Trimming removed 0 bases from V and 1 base from J, with 16 bases in between. The CDR3 reads CASSQEGVWAGSYNEQFF. CDR3 coding DNA: TGCGCCAGCAGCCAAGAGGGGGTCTGGGCGGGATCCTACAATGAGCAGTTCTTC.

This clone has just a few counts. V gene TRBV19 combines with J gene TRBJ2-7; 14 bases map to TRBD2. The length of the CDR3 is 16 residues. The germline V gene has CDR1 LNHDA and CDR2 SQIVND (reference sequence). V was clipped by 5 bases and J by 4 bases; unmatched bases: 7. CDR3 bases: TGTGCCAGTAGTCCGTGGACTAGCGGGAGGCAATACGAGCAGTACTTC. Translation: CASSPWTSGRQYEQYF.

The chain combines TRBV6-5 with TRBJ2-1; 7 bases line up with TRBD1. J gave up 5 bases and V 8 bases, and 12 bases lay outside the gene matches. The CDR3 runs to 15 residues. Looked up from germline, CDR1 is MNHEY and CDR2 is SVGAGI. For the CDR3, the DNA is TGTGCCAGCTCGCCGACTCCGGGACAGCACAATGAGCAGTTCTTC. Translating gives CASSPTPGQHNEQFF.

The chain recombines TRBV7-3 with TRBJ2-1; 8 nucleotides align to TRBD2. V was clipped by 1 base and J by 5 bases; unmatched bases: 10. The CDR3 runs to 17 residues. Germline lookup yields CDR1 SGHTA and CDR2 FQGTGA. As DNA, the CDR3 is TGTGCCAGCAGCTTAAGCCCCCCTTTAGCGGGAAACAATGAGCAGTTCTTC. Protein sequence: CASSLSPPLAGNNEQFF. Supplemented by reference TRBV7-3 and TRBJ2-1, the full variable domain reads GAGVSQTPSNKVTEKGKYVELRCDPISGHTALYWYRQSLGQGPEFLIYFQGTGAADDSGLPNDRFFAVRPEGSVSTLKIQRTERGDSAVYLCASSLSPPLAGNNEQFFGPGTRLTVL.

J is TRBJ2-7 and V is TRBV28; possibly TRBD1 for D (6 bases). CDR1 MDHEN and CDR2 SYDVKM come from the germline V gene. The CDR3 has 15 amino acids. The V gene lost 5 bases and the J gene lost 2 bases, with 16 bases spanning the gap. The DNA of the CDR3 is TGTGCCAGCAGTCACCTCCCGGACAGAACCTACGAGCAGTACTTC. As protein: CASSHLPDRTYEQYF.

This clone was detected only once. The chain combines TRBV21-1 with TRBJ2-7; the table's D call, TRBD2, was not checked against the DNA. TRBV21-1 is termed a pseudogene. The CDR3 has 13 residues. CDR3 residues: CASSRRIPYEQYF. Written as DNA, the CDR3 is TGTGCCAGCAGCAGGAGGATTCCCTACGAGCAGTACTTC.

The chain recombines TRBV6-6 with TRBJ2-7; 7 bases align to TRBD1. This CDR3 comprises 15 residues. J gave up 5 bases and V 0 bases, and 7 bases lay outside the gene matches. The germline gives CDR1 MNHNY, CDR2 SVGAGI (reference sequence). The DNA for the CDR3 is TGTGCCAGCAGTTACTCCTCAGGGGGAATCAACGAGCAGTACTTC. Translation gives CASSYSSGGINEQYF.

This clone has a single count. The rearrangement joins TRBV27 to TRBJ2-1; TRBD2 matches 11 bases. This CDR3 region has 18 residues. The junction had 12 bases not matched to a gene; V was cut back by 7 bases and J by 1 base. In germline, CDR1 is MNHEY, CDR2 SMNVEV (reference sequence). CDR3 coding DNA: TGTGCCAGCACTGGACTAGCGGGTGGACCTTCTTCCTACAATGAGCAGTTCTTC. Its translation: CASTGLAGGPSSYNEQFF.

This chain uses TRBV19 with TRBJ2-3, with D maybe TRBD2 (5 bases). From germline, CDR1 is LNHDA and CDR2 SQIVND (reference sequence). The CDR3 spans 15 residues. V was pared by 8 bases and J by 2 bases, with 17 bases between. The CDR3 is CASSTSDLNTDTQYF. CDR3 DNA sequence: TGTGCCAGTTCAACCTCGGACTTAAACACAGATACGCAGTATTTT.

The chain joins TRBV4-1 to TRBJ1-6; TRBD1 agrees at 8 bases. The ends lost 0 bases at V and 10 bases at J; junction bases unmatched: 14. CDR3 size: 18 residues. CDR1 is MGHRA and CDR2 is YSYEKL in the germline V gene. The chain's CDR3 is CASSQEAARTGFRSPLHF. DNA of the CDR3: TGCGCCAGCAGCCAAGAAGCCGCCAGGACAGGGTTTCGGTCACCCCTCCACTTT.

The chain employs TRBV21-1 and TRBJ1-5. TRBV21-1 is classified as a pseudogene. There are 16 residues in the CDR3. The CDR3 reads CASYPRRGALNQPQHF. As DNA, the CDR3 is TGTGCCAGCTACCCGCGCCGGGGGGCCCTCAATCAGCCCCAGCATTTT.

The chain couples TRBV7-7 to TRBJ2-5, with 13 nucleotides matching TRBD2. This CDR3 contains 16 residues. V shed 5 bases and J 5 bases; nucleotides not matched to a gene: 8. CDR1 SSHAT and CDR2 FNYEAQ come from the germline V gene (reference sequence). CDR3 region: CASSPGLAGAAETQYF. The DNA of the CDR3 is TGTGCCAGCAGCCCTGGACTAGCGGGAGCTGCCGAGACCCAGTACTTC.

The chain joins TRBV19 to TRBJ1-5; a possible D gene is TRBD1 (5 bases). From germline, CDR1 is LNHDA and CDR2 SQIVND (reference sequence). Trimming stripped 5 bases from V and 5 bases from J, with 10 bases between. The CDR3 is 13 residues long. For the CDR3, the DNA is TGTGCCAGTAGTTCGACAGCGTATCAGCCCCAGCATTTT. Translating gives CASSSTAYQPQHF.

This chain connects TRBV18 to TRBJ2-6; D gene unclear. Looked up from germline, CDR1 is KGHSH and CDR2 is LQKENI. V was clipped by 3 bases and J by 2 bases, with 20 bases between them. The CDR3 is made up of 19 amino acids. For the CDR3, the DNA is TGTGCCAGCTCACCCCAACAGTCCACGCTACCGACTGGGGCCAACGTCCTGACTTTC. It codes for CASSPQQSTLPTGANVLTF.